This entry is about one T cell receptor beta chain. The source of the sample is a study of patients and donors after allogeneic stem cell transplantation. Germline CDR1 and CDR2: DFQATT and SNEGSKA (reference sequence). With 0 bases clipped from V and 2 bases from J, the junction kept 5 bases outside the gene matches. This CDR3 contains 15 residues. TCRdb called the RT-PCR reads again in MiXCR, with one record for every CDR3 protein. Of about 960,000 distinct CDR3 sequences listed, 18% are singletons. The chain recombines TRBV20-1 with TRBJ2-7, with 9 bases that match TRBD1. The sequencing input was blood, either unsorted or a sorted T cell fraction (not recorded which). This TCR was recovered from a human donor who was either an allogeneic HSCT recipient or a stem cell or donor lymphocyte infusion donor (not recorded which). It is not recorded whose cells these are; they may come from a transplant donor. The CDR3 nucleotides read TGCAGTGCTAGAGATTACCGGACAGGGGCCTACGAGCAGTACTTC. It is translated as CSARDYRTGAYEQYF.